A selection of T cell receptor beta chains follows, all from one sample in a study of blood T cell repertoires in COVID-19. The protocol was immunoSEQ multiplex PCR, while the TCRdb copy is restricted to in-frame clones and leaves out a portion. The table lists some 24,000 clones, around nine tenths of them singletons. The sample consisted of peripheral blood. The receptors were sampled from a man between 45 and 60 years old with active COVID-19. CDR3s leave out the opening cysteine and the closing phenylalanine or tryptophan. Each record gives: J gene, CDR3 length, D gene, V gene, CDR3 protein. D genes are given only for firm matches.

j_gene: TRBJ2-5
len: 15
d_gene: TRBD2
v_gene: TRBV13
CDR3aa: ASSLEGLAGEQETQY

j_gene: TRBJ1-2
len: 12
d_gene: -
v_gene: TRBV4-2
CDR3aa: ASSQDLQNYGYT

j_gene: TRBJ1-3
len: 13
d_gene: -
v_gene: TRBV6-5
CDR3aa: ASSYSGVSGNTIY

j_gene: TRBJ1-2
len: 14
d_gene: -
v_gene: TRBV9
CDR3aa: ASSIAGTPHINGYT

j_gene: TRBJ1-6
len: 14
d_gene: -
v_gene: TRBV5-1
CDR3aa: ASSLGVAGDNSPLH

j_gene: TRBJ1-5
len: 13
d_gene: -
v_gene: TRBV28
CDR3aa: ASSLSPSGNQPQH

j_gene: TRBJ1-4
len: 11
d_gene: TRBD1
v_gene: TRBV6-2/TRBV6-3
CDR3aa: ASSTGGREKLF

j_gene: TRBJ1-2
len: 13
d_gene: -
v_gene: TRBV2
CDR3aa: ASSETEGRHYGYT

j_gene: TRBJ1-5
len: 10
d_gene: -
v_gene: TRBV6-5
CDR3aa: ASGDTKIKQH

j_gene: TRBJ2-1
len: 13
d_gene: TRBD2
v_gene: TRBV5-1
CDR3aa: ASSLGPGLAGEQF

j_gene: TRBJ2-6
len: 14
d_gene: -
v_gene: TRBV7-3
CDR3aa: ASSPDRGPQANVLT

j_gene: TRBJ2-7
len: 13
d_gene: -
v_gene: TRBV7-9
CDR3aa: ASAHWGAGSYEQY

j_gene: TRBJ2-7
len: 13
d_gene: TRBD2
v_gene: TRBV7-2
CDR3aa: ASSGRTSGSNEQY

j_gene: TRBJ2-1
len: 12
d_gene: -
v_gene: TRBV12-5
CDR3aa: ASGSYLRFNEQF

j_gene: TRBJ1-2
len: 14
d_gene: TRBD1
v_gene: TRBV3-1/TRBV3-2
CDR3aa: ASSQESTGTGYGYT

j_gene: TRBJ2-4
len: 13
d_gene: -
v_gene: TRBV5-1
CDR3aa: ASSSVGVGIPTWY

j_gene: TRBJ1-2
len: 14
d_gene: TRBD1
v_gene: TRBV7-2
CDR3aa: ASSPRPGTDSYGYT

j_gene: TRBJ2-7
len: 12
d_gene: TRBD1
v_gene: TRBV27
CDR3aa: ASSQTGGTGEQY

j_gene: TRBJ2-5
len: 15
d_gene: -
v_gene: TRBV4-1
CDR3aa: ASSPIPVGLDKETQY

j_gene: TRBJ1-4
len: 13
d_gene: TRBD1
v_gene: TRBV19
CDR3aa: ASGDRGRLGEKLF

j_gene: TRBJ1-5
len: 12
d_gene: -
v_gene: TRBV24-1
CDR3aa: ATSNRETYQPQH

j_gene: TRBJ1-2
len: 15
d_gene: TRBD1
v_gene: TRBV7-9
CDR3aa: ASSFPINRGTNYGYT

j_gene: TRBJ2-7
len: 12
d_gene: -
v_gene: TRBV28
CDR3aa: ASSTGRSSYEQY

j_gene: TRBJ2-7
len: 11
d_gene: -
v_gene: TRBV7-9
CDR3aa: ASSAGQDYEQY

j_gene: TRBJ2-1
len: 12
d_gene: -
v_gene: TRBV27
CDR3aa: ASSLADSYNEQF

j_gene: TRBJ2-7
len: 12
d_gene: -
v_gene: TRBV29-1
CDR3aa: SVLRELSSYEQY

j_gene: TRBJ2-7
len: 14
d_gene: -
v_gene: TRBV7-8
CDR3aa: ASSPSRDKISYEQY

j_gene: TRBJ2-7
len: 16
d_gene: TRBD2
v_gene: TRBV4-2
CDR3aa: ASSQELPRWRETYEQY

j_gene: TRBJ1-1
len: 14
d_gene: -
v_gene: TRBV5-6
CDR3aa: ASSPDGGFVNTEAF

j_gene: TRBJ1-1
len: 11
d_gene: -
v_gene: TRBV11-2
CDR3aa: ASSLRGGPEAF

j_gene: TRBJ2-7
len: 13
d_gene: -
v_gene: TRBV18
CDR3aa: ASSPRPQAADEQY

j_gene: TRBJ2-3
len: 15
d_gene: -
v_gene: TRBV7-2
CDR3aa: ASSLGYSGLATDTQY

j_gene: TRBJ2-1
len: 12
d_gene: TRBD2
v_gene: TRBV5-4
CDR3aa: ASSFAGGRNEQF

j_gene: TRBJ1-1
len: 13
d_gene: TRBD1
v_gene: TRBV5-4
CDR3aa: ASSLPGTGATEAF

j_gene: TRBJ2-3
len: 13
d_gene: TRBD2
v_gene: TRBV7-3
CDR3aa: ASSRGGRGTDTQY

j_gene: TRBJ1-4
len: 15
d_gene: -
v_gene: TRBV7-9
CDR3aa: ASSSRRGGATNEKLF

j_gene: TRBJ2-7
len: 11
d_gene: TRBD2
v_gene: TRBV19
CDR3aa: ASSRSGYYEQY

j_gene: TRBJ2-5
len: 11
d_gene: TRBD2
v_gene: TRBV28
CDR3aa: ASRGGRAETQY

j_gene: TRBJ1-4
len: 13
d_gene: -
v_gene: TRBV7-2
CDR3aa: ASSPTGGTNEKLF

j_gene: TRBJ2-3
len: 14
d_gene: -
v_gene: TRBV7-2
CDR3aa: ASSFWRDGGADTQY

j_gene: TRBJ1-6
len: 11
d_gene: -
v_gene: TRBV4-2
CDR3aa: ASSQATDSPLH

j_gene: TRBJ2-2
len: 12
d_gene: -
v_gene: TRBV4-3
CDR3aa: ASSQNRVPGELF

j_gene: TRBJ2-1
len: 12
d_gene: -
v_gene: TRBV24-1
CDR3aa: ATSDSVGYNEQF

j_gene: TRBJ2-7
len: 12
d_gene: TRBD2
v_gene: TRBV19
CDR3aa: ASSMGSGTYEQY

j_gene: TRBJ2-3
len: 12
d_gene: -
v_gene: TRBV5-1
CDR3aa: ASSRDSGGDTQY

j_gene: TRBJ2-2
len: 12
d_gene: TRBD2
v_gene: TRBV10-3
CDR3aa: AIRTSGTDGELF